This is a list of T cell receptor beta chains from one sample in a study of shared clonotypes between healthy human individuals. Sequencing was performed with immunoSEQ multiplex PCR; in TCRdb, only in-frame clones are kept and a portion is missing. The sample gives about 1,900,000 clones, approximately 95% of which show up once; around 1.2% is in the top ten. The sequenced sample consisted of naive CD8+ T cells sorted from blood. These receptors all stem from a man between 18 and 35 years old in good health. CDR3s include the opening cysteine and the closing phenylalanine or tryptophan. D genes are given only for firm matches. Expanded clones are given a class, and other clones once, few, many or no size at all.

V: TRBV18
D: NA
J: TRBJ1-2
size: few
CDR3: CASTTDDYGYTF
DNA: TGTGCCAGCACCACTGACGACTATGGCTACACCTTC

V: TRBV13
D: NA
J: TRBJ2-1
size: NA
CDR3: CASSLKGEAKRPFF
DNA: TGTGCCAGCAGCTTAAAAGGGGAGGCAAAGCGACCGTTCTTC

V: TRBV7-9
D: NA
J: TRBJ2-1
size: NA
CDR3: CAGGGNRNEQFF
DNA: TGTGCGGGTGGGGGGAACCGCAATGAGCAGTTCTTC

V: TRBV28
D: NA
J: TRBJ1-5
size: NA
CDR3: CASSLRGEFQPQHF
DNA: TGTGCCAGCAGTTTGAGGGGGGAATTTCAGCCCCAGCATTTT

V: TRBV2
D: NA
J: TRBJ2-5
size: NA
CDR3: CASSDLERAPQETQYF
DNA: TGTGCCAGCAGTGATCTCGAAAGAGCACCCCAAGAGACCCAGTACTTC

V: TRBV6-5
D: TRBD1
J: TRBJ2-7
size: NA
CDR3: CASSYETGDHEQYF
DNA: TGTGCCAGCAGTTACGAGACAGGGGACCACGAGCAGTACTTC

V: TRBV12-5
D: NA
J: TRBJ1-6
size: NA
CDR3: CASGLVLGIGNSPLHF
DNA: TGTGCTAGTGGTTTGGTACTGGGGATTGGGAATTCACCCCTCCACTTT

V: TRBV5-6
D: NA
J: TRBJ2-5
size: NA
CDR3: CASSYQETQYF
DNA: TGTGCCAGCAGCTACCAAGAGACCCAGTACTTC

V: TRBV10-2
D: NA
J: TRBJ1-3
size: NA
CDR3: CASSEPDRGNTIYF
DNA: TGCGCCAGCAGTGAGCCTGACAGGGGAAACACCATATATTTT

V: TRBV6-6
D: NA
J: TRBJ2-3
size: NA
CDR3: CASTVGDTQYF
DNA: TGTGCCAGCACCGTTGGGGATACGCAGTATTTT

V: TRBV27
D: NA
J: TRBJ2-7
size: NA
CDR3: CASSSDSSNEQYF
DNA: TGTGCCAGCAGTTCGGACAGCTCTAACGAGCAGTACTTC

V: TRBV25-1
D: NA
J: TRBJ1-1
size: NA
CDR3: CASRRATWTEAFF
DNA: TGTGCCAGCAGGAGGGCTACCTGGACTGAAGCTTTCTTT

V: TRBV5-1
D: NA
J: TRBJ2-1
size: NA
CDR3: CASRAGSSYNEQFF
DNA: TGCGCCAGCAGGGCGGGGAGCTCCTACAATGAGCAGTTCTTC

V: TRBV6-5
D: TRBD1
J: TRBJ1-2
size: NA
CDR3: CASSYGSGGYYGYTF
DNA: TGTGCCAGCAGTTACGGGTCAGGGGGCTACTATGGCTACACCTTC

V: TRBV25-1
D: NA
J: TRBJ1-1
size: NA
CDR3: CASSRNPNTEAFF
DNA: TGTGCCAGCAGCCGGAACCCGAACACTGAAGCTTTCTTT

V: TRBV5-6
D: NA
J: TRBJ2-1
size: NA
CDR3: CASMASSYNEQFF
DNA: TGTGCCAGCATGGCGAGCTCCTACAATGAGCAGTTCTTC

V: TRBV13
D: NA
J: TRBJ2-5
size: NA
CDR3: CASSLRYQETQYF
DNA: TGTGCCAGCAGCTTACGCTATCAAGAGACCCAGTACTTC

V: TRBV29-1
D: NA
J: TRBJ1-2
size: NA
CDR3: CSVEEGGYGYTF
DNA: TGCAGCGTTGAAGAAGGGGGTTATGGCTACACCTTC

V: TRBV7-9
D: TRBD1
J: TRBJ1-1
size: NA
CDR3: CASSSDRGRAFF
DNA: TGTGCCAGCAGCTCGGACAGGGGTCGGGCTTTCTTT

V: TRBV28
D: NA
J: TRBJ2-1
size: once
CDR3: CASSFDTSYNEQFF
DNA: TGTGCCAGCAGTTTTGACACCTCCTACAATGAGCAGTTCTTC

V: TRBV11-2
D: TRBD1
J: TRBJ1-4
size: once
CDR3: CASSLAGQGATNEKLFF
DNA: TGTGCCAGCAGCTTAGCGGGACAGGGAGCAACTAATGAAAAACTGTTTTTT

V: TRBV27
D: TRBD2
J: TRBJ2-1
size: NA
CDR3: CASSLTSGYNEQFF
DNA: TGTGCCAGCAGCCTTACTAGCGGGTACAATGAGCAGTTCTTC

V: TRBV18
D: NA
J: TRBJ1-6
size: NA
CDR3: CASSEDARNNSPLHF
DNA: TGTGCCAGCTCTGAAGATGCCAGAAATAATTCACCCCTCCACTTT

V: TRBV9
D: NA
J: TRBJ2-6
size: NA
CDR3: CASSVSRSHSGANVLTF
DNA: TGTGCCAGCAGCGTCTCCAGGTCGCACTCTGGGGCCAACGTCCTGACTTTC

V: TRBV9
D: TRBD2
J: TRBJ2-3
size: NA
CDR3: CASTKRGGQDTQYF
DNA: TGTGCCAGCACCAAGCGGGGGGGCCAGGATACGCAGTATTTT

V: TRBV29-1
D: NA
J: TRBJ1-1
size: NA
CDR3: CSVEQGSNTEAFF
DNA: TGCAGCGTTGAGCAAGGGAGTAACACTGAAGCTTTCTTT

V: TRBV29-1
D: NA
J: TRBJ1-1
size: NA
CDR3: CSVEQGWGGTEAFF
DNA: TGCAGCGTCGAACAGGGATGGGGTGGCACTGAAGCTTTCTTT

V: TRBV30
D: NA
J: TRBJ2-2
size: NA
CDR3: CAWSVLDTGELFF
DNA: TGTGCCTGGAGTGTACTTGACACCGGGGAGCTGTTTTTT

V: TRBV4-1
D: NA
J: TRBJ1-4
size: NA
CDR3: CASSQEHSADEKLFF
DNA: TGCGCCAGCAGCCAAGAACACAGCGCTGATGAAAAACTGTTTTTT

V: TRBV7-7
D: NA
J: TRBJ2-5
size: NA
CDR3: CASSLEAPAETQYF
DNA: TGTGCTAGCAGCTTAGAGGCTCCCGCGGAGACCCAGTACTTC

V: TRBV7-2
D: TRBD2
J: TRBJ2-1
size: NA
CDR3: CASSRAGGDYNEQFF
DNA: TGTGCCAGCAGCCGAGCGGGGGGCGACTACAATGAGCAGTTCTTC

V: TRBV30
D: TRBD2
J: TRBJ2-2
size: NA
CDR3: CAWSSGGAGELFF
DNA: TGTGCCTGGAGTAGCGGGGGGGCCGGGGAGCTGTTTTTT

V: TRBV7-9
D: TRBD2
J: TRBJ2-2
size: NA
CDR3: CASSSLLAGSPGELFF
DNA: TGTGCCAGCAGCTCCCTACTAGCGGGAAGTCCCGGGGAGCTGTTTTTT

V: TRBV11-2
D: NA
J: TRBJ2-7
size: once
CDR3: CASSLAGSYYEQYF
DNA: TGTGCCAGCAGCTTAGCGGGCAGCTATTACGAGCAGTACTTC

V: TRBV5-4
D: NA
J: TRBJ1-1
size: NA
CDR3: CASSLEWTEAFF
DNA: TGTGCCAGCAGCTTGGAATGGACTGAAGCTTTCTTT

V: TRBV7-2
D: TRBD2
J: TRBJ2-5
size: NA
CDR3: CASSPPTSGFGETQYF
DNA: TGTGCCAGCAGCCCTCCGACTAGCGGGTTTGGAGAGACCCAGTACTTC

V: TRBV19
D: NA
J: TRBJ1-1
size: few
CDR3: CASSISENTEAFF
DNA: TGTGCCAGTAGTATCTCGGAGAACACTGAAGCTTTCTTT

V: TRBV6-5
D: TRBD2
J: TRBJ2-7
size: NA
CDR3: CASSYSPSGVNEQYF
DNA: TGTGCCAGCAGTTACTCCCCCAGCGGGGTAAACGAGCAGTACTTC

V: TRBV29-1
D: TRBD2
J: TRBJ2-1
size: NA
CDR3: CSAGLAGEGSYNEQFF
DNA: TGCAGCGCGGGACTAGCGGGAGAGGGGTCCTACAATGAGCAGTTCTTC

V: TRBV5-1
D: NA
J: TRBJ2-7
size: NA
CDR3: CASSFGSGGDYEQYF
DNA: TGCGCCAGCAGCTTTGGTAGTGGGGGAGACTACGAGCAGTACTTC

V: TRBV29-1
D: NA
J: TRBJ1-1
size: NA
CDR3: CSVVIEGEAFF
DNA: TGCAGCGTTGTTATAGAGGGTGAAGCTTTCTTT

V: TRBV28
D: NA
J: TRBJ2-7
size: NA
CDR3: CASSSTLREQYF
DNA: TGTGCCAGCAGTTCTACTCTACGAGAGCAGTACTTC

V: TRBV2
D: NA
J: TRBJ2-3
size: NA
CDR3: CASRALHWADTDTQYF
DNA: TGTGCCAGCAGGGCCCTACACTGGGCGGACACAGATACGCAGTATTTT

V: TRBV10-3
D: TRBD1
J: TRBJ2-2
size: once
CDR3: CAISGPGTDYTGELFF
DNA: TGTGCCATCAGTGGGCCCGGGACAGACTATACCGGGGAGCTGTTTTTT